These T cell receptor beta chains were read from a single sample in a study of T cell responses to AZD1222 COVID-19 vaccine. This table comes from immunoSEQ multiplex PCR, and its TCRdb copy is limited to in-frame clones, with some not included. This table holds about 66,000 clones, approximately 90% found once. The sample was peripheral blood, taken 28 days after the second dose of the MenACWY control vaccine. The source of these receptors is an adult who received the MenACWY meningococcal vaccine as a control. CDR3s include the opening cysteine and the closing phenylalanine or tryptophan. A D gene is named only where the DNA matches it firmly. Clone size is not always given. Where it is, it says once, few, many or a class for expanded clones.

J	V	size	D	CDR3	DNA
TRBJ1-4	TRBV5-8	NA	NA	CASSLVGPDEKLFF	TGTGCCAGCAGCTTGGTCGGGCCTGATGAAAAACTGTTTTTT
TRBJ1-4	TRBV7-9	NA	TRBD1	CASSSGQVEGKLFF	TGTGCCAGCAGCTCGGGACAGGTTGAAGGAAAACTGTTTTTT
TRBJ2-2	TRBV7-9	NA	NA	CASSLVGEGELFF	TGTGCCAGCAGCTTAGTGGGGGAAGGGGAGCTGTTTTTT
TRBJ1-2	TRBV5-1	NA	NA	CASSLEGLGHYGYTF	TGCGCCAGCAGCTTGGAGGGGTTGGGCCACTATGGCTACACCTTC
TRBJ1-1	TRBV2	NA	NA	CASTPQVNTEAFF	TGTGCCAGCACTCCACAAGTGAACACTGAAGCTTTCTTT
TRBJ2-7	TRBV3-1/TRBV3-2	NA	NA	CASSQDRGAEQYF	TGTGCCAGCAGCCAAGATCGGGGGGCAGAGCAGTACTTC
TRBJ1-6	TRBV5-6	NA	NA	CASSLGGSPLHF	TGTGCCAGCAGCTTGGGGGGTTCACCCCTCCACTTT
TRBJ1-2	TRBV7-2	NA	NA	CASSVPDSPGGYTF	TGTGCCAGCAGCGTACCGGACAGCCCTGGGGGCTACACCTTC
TRBJ2-5	TRBV10-3	NA	TRBD2	CAIGGTSGQETQYF	TGTGCCATCGGGGGGACTAGCGGCCAAGAGACCCAGTACTTC
TRBJ2-2	TRBV9	NA	NA	CASSVGGLGELFF	TGTGCCAGCAGCGTAGGTGGTTTGGGGGAGCTGTTTTTT
TRBJ1-6	TRBV28	NA	TRBD1	CASSTGQGYSPLHF	TGTGCCAGCAGTACGGGACAGGGCTATTCACCCCTCCACTTT
TRBJ2-7	TRBV12-3/TRBV12-4	NA	NA	CASSLTRTYEQYF	TGTGCCAGCAGCCTCACTAGGACCTACGAGCAGTACTTC
TRBJ1-2	TRBV18	NA	NA	CASSPTRESNRYTF	TGTGCCAGCTCACCAACCCGGGAGTCGAATCGCTACACCTTC
TRBJ2-7	TRBV5-6	once	TRBD1	CASSSEDRGTGSYEQYF	TGTGCCAGCAGCTCGGAGGACAGGGGGACGGGGTCCTACGAGCAGTACTTC
TRBJ1-4	TRBV27	NA	NA	CASILQAGLIGGKLFF	TGTGCCAGCATCTTACAGGCAGGGCTTATAGGAGGAAAACTGTTTTTT
TRBJ2-3	TRBV4-2	NA	TRBD2	CASRQDGNAGATDTQYF	TGTGCCAGCAGGCAAGATGGGAACGCGGGAGCTACAGATACGCAGTATTTT
TRBJ2-2	TRBV11-2	NA	TRBD2	CASSLVSGKSGELFF	TGTGCCAGCAGCTTAGTCAGCGGGAAGTCCGGGGAGCTGTTTTTT
TRBJ1-2	TRBV19	NA	TRBD1	CASSIRDRGNGYTF	TGTGCCAGTAGTATACGGGACAGGGGGAATGGCTACACCTTC
TRBJ2-7	TRBV10-3	NA	NA	CAISESRRNSYEQYF	TGTGCCATCAGTGAGTCCAGACGGAATTCCTACGAGCAGTACTTC
TRBJ2-4	TRBV5-1	NA	NA	CASSAGTRGQGEYF	TGCGCCAGCAGCGCGGGGACGAGGGGCCAGGGGGAGTACTTC
TRBJ2-5	TRBV28	NA	NA	CASTQAGETQYF	TGTGCCAGCACCCAGGCAGGGGAGACCCAGTACTTC
TRBJ1-1	TRBV7-9	NA	NA	CASSLGTQAFF	TGTGCCAGCAGCTTAGGGACCCAGGCTTTCTTT
TRBJ2-5	TRBV6-5	NA	NA	CAGMGGETQYF	TGTGCCGGCATGGGCGGGGAGACCCAGTACTTC
TRBJ1-2	TRBV25-1	NA	TRBD1	CASSGQGRTYGYTF	TGTGCCAGCAGCGGACAGGGTAGGACCTATGGCTACACCTTC
TRBJ2-1	TRBV11-3	NA	TRBD2	CASSLARGGEQFF	TGTGCCAGCAGCTTAGCGCGGGGGGGTGAGCAGTTCTTC
TRBJ2-3	TRBV5-5	NA	NA	CASSLREGGYTDTQYF	TGTGCCAGCAGCTTGAGGGAGGGGGGGTACACAGATACGCAGTATTTT
TRBJ2-1	TRBV20-1	once	TRBD2	CSASLAENNEQFF	TGCAGTGCTAGTCTAGCGGAAAACAATGAGCAGTTCTTC
TRBJ2-5	TRBV7-2	NA	NA	CASRRGAQETQYF	TGTGCCAGCCGGCGCGGGGCACAAGAGACCCAGTACTTC
TRBJ2-7	TRBV4-3	NA	NA	CASSQDMDYEQYF	TGCGCCAGCAGCCAAGATATGGACTACGAGCAGTACTTC
TRBJ1-1	TRBV4-3	NA	TRBD1	CASSQAGQGNTEAFF	TGCGCCAGCAGCCAAGCGGGACAGGGGAACACTGAAGCTTTCTTT
TRBJ1-4	TRBV28	NA	NA	CASSLGQGPGKLFF	TGTGCCAGCAGTTTAGGGCAGGGGCCCGGAAAACTGTTTTTT
TRBJ2-1	TRBV27	NA	TRBD2	CASSLSLGLPTGEQFF	TGTGCCAGCAGTTTAAGTTTGGGACTACCGACGGGGGAGCAGTTCTTC
TRBJ2-7	TRBV27	NA	NA	CASSQGGSYEQYF	TGTGCCAGCTCTCAGGGGGGCTCCTACGAGCAGTACTTC
TRBJ2-2	TRBV7-2	few	NA	CASSYRPNTGELFF	TGTGCCAGCAGCTACCGACCGAACACCGGGGAGCTGTTTTTT
TRBJ1-1	TRBV7-2	NA	NA	CASSLRQGVNTEAFF	TGTGCCAGCAGCTTAAGGCAAGGGGTGAACACTGAAGCTTTCTTT
TRBJ1-3	TRBV30	once	NA	CAWSFTSGNTIYF	TGTGCCTGGAGCTTTACCTCTGGAAACACCATATATTTT
TRBJ1-5	TRBV3-1/TRBV3-2	NA	NA	CASSQGRAGRNNQPQHF	TGTGCCAGCAGCCAAGGTCGGGCAGGCCGTAACAATCAGCCCCAGCATTTT
TRBJ2-7	TRBV5-1	NA	NA	CASSRVEGASYEQYF	TGCGCCAGCAGCCGGGTGGAGGGGGCTTCCTACGAGCAGTACTTC
TRBJ2-3	TRBV5-5	NA	NA	CASSLEGRGSRIDTQYF	TGTGCCAGCAGCTTGGAAGGGCGCGGTTCAAGGATAGATACGCAGTATTTT
TRBJ2-6	TRBV14	NA	NA	CASSQVPVVSSGANVLTF	TGTGCCAGCAGCCAAGTACCAGTCGTGTCCTCTGGGGCCAACGTCCTGACTTTC